This T cell receptor beta chain originates from a study of T cells in localized non-small cell lung cancer. A remark on this clone: As yet, its antigen is unknown.

The CDR3 spans 15 residues. CDR1 and CDR2 from the germline V gene are LNHNV and YYDKDF (reference sequence). V was cut by 5 bases and J by 4 bases, with 18 bases left in between. TCRdb's table, derived via immunoSEQ multiplex PCR, lists solely in-frame clones and lacks some. The sample holds about 76,000 clones; 84% are singletons and the top ten take 1% to 1.5%. Study-wide results and limits: Only one tumor region was sequenced, so heterogeneity remains possible. Longer survival (overall) was linked to higher T cell density in blood. Uninvolved adjacent lung showed higher T cell clonality than tumor. Appearances in adjacent lung were noted for a median roughly 50 of the top 100 tumor clones.

The source was peripheral blood, collected before any cancer treatment. The chain uses TRBV15 and TRBJ2-7; D call uncertain. This receptor was identified in a female donor of 60 years or more with stage I lung adenocarcinoma. The CDR3 loop reads CATSHPLDLGYEQYF. The DNA for the CDR3 is TGTGCCACCAGCCACCCCCTGGATCTGGGGTACGAGCAGTACTTC.